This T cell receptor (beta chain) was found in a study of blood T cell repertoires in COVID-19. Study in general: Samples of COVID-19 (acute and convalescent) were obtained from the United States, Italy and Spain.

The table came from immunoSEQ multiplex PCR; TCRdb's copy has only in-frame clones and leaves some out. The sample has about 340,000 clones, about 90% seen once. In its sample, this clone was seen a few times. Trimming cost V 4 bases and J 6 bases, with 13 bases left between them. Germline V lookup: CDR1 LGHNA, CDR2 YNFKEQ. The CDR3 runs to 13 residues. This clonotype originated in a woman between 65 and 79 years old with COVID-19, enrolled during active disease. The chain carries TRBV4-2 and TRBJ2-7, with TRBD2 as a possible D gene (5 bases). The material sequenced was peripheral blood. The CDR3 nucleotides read TGTGCCAGCAGCCCGTACGGGGTTGGCGAGCAGTACTTC. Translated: CASSPYGVGEQYF.